The clone carrying this T cell receptor beta chain was seen once. These data belong to a study of blood T cell repertoires in COVID-19. Study in general: Both acute and convalescent COVID-19 samples were obtained from the United States, Italy and Spain.

Generated by immunoSEQ multiplex PCR, the TCRdb table keeps only in-frame clones and is missing some. The sample shows 400,000 to 450,000 clones, less than 95% of them seen only once. Donors in Cohort 3 counted as recovered after two negative PCRs, clearance, or symptom resolution. J was trimmed by 2 bases and V by 6 bases; bases with no gene match: 14. CDR3 length equals 19 residues. The germline V gene encodes CDR1 SEHNR and CDR2 FQNEAQ (reference sequence). The chain uses TRBV7-9 and TRBJ1-6, with 9 bases aligning to TRBD1. This clonotype was sampled from a man aged 18-30 years who had recovered from COVID-19. Material: PBMCs or T cells enriched from blood (not recorded which). In DNA, the CDR3 is TGTGCCAGCAGACCTCCGGGACAGGGATCTTTAGCCTATAATTCACCCCTCCACTTT. Protein product: CASRPPGQGSLAYNSPLHF. The full variable domain, rest sourced from reference TRBV7-9 and TRBJ1-6, is DTGVSQNPRHKITKRGQNVTFRCDPISEHNRLYWYRQTLGQGPEFLTYFQNEAQLEKSRLLSDRFSAERPKGSFSTLEIQRTEQGDSAMYLCASRPPGQGSLAYNSPLHFGNGTRLTVT.